Below, one TCR beta chain is given with its context. This table comes from immunoSEQ multiplex PCR, and its TCRdb copy is limited to in-frame clones, with some not included. The sample contains over 100,000 clones, roughly nine tenths of which appear only once. The sample comes from a study of T cell changes during pregnancy in multiple sclerosis. This CDR3 comprises 15 residues. J gave up 9 bases and V 0 bases, and 7 bases lay outside the gene matches. The germline gives CDR1 MNHNS, CDR2 SASEGT. The rearrangement uses TRBV6-1 and TRBJ1-5; TRBD1 agrees at 8 bases. This specimen consisted of peripheral blood, obtained in the third trimester of pregnancy. This receptor was identified in a female donor with multiple sclerosis, enrolled in a pregnancy study. The CDR3 reads CASSEAGTGPGPQHF. CDR3 bases: TGTGCCAGCAGTGAAGCTGGGACAGGTCCTGGGCCCCAGCATTTT.